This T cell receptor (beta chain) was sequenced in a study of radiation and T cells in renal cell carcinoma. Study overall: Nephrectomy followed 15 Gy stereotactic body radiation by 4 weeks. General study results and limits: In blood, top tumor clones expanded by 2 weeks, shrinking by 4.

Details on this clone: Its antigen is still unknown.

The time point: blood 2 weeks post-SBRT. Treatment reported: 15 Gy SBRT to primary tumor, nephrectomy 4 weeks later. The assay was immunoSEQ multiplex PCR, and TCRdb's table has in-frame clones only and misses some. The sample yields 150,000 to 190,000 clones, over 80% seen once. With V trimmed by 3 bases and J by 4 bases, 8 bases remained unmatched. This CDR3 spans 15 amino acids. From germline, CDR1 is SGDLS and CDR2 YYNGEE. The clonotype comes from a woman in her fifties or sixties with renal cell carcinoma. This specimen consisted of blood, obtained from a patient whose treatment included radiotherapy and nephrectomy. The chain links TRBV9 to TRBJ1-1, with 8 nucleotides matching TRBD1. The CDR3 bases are TGTGCCAGCAGCGCGCGGACAGGGAGTGTCACTGAAGCTTTCTTT. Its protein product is CASSARTGSVTEAFF.